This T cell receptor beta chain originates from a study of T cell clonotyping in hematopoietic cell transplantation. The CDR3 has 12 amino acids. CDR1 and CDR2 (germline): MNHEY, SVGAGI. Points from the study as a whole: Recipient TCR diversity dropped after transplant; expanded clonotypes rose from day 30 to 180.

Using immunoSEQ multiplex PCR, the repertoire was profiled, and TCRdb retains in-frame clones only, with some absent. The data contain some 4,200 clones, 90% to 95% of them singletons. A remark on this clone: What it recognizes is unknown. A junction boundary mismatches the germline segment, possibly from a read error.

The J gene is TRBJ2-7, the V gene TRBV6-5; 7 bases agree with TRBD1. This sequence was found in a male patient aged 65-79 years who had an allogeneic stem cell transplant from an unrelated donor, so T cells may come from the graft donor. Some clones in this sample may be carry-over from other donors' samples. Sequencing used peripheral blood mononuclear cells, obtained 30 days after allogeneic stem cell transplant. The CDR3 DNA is TGTGCCACCTCAACCTGGGGACAGAGGACTCACTTC. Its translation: CATSTWGQRTHF.